This TCR beta chain was identified in a study of T cell responses to AZD1222 COVID-19 vaccine. Findings and caveats of the study: CD4 TCRs associated with vaccination spanned spike, dominating at 160-218 and 743-854. Most donors were white British and more were female, and clonal diversity was possibly underestimated.

The CDR3 loop spans 15 amino acids. The V end was cut by 3 bases, the J end by 1 base, with 12 bases between. Germline CDR1 and CDR2: LNHDA and SQIVND (reference sequence). Method: immunoSEQ multiplex PCR; TCRdb's copy keeps in-frame clones and lacks some. There are under 200,000 clones in the sample; just over 90% occur only once, and roughly 4% lies in the top ten. On this clone itself: Its matching antigen is unknown.

The chain is built from TRBV19 and TRBJ2-5, with D perhaps matching TRBD1 (5 bases). The sequencing used peripheral blood, collected 28 days after the second dose of the MenACWY control vaccine. The receptor was derived from an adult who received the MenACWY meningococcal vaccine as a control. CDR3 residues: CASSIKAGPQETQYF. In DNA, the CDR3 is TGTGCCAGTAGTATTAAGGCAGGGCCCCAAGAGACCCAGTACTTC.